Presented here are 10 T cell receptor beta chains from one specimen sequenced in a study of beta chain features in type 1 diabetes. General study points: For Type 1 diabetes patients, all four CD4+ subsets carried TCRB CDR3s that were moderately but significantly shorter.

No antigen has been assigned to these receptors. Sequenced material consisted of expressed TCRB transcripts (all of the isolated RNA was reverse transcribed). TCRdb keeps only in-frame clones here, not all; method: immunoSEQ multiplex PCR. The sample shows 550,000 to 850,000 clones, about an eighth of them seen only once. Sequenced input: naive CD4+ T cells from blood. These receptors were obtained from a man younger than 30 with type 1 diabetes.

This clone was observed a handful of times. The CDR3 region is CASSPSQGGQETQYF. The CDR3 DNA follows: TGCGCCAGCAGCCCTTCCCAGGGGGGACAAGAGACCCAGTACTTC. This chain links TRBV4-1 with TRBJ2-5, with D possibly being TRBD1 (7 bases). CDR1 and CDR2 (germline): MGHRA, YSYEKL. Between the trimmed V and J ends, which lost 4 bases and 2 bases, there was a span of 14 bases. The CDR3 extends over 15 amino acids.

Worth noting for this clone: This specimen includes other DNA sequences encoding the same CDR3. The chain joins TRBV7-2 to TRBJ1-1; D is unresolved. CDR3 length: 14 residues. In germline, CDR1 is SGHTA, CDR2 FQGNSA. V shed 5 bases and J shed 2 bases, with 12 bases lying between them. CDR3 coding DNA: TGTGCCAGCAGCCCAAGTAGGGTAAACACTGAAGCTTTCTTT. Its protein product is CASSPSRVNTEAFF.

The chain carries TRBV18 and TRBJ1-1; D remains ambiguous. V was clipped by 5 bases and J by 1 base, with 8 bases between them. The CDR3 runs 13 residues. Germline assignment: CDR1 KGHSH and CDR2 LQKENI. This CDR3 is CASSGRENTEAFF. CDR3 nucleotide sequence: TGTGCCAGCTCAGGGAGAGAGAACACTGAAGCTTTCTTT.

A few counts support this clone. The chain is built from TRBV6-5 and TRBJ2-2; TRBD1 matches at 8 bases. V shed 7 bases and J 4 bases; nucleotides not matched to a gene: 8. CDR1 MNHEY and CDR2 SVGAGI come from the germline V gene. CDR3 length: 15 residues. The CDR3 bases are TGTGCCAGCAAATTGGCGACAGGGGTCACCGGGGAGCTGTTTTTT. Protein product: CASKLATGVTGELFF.

This sequence joins TRBV6-5 and TRBJ1-2, with a possible D match to TRBD1 (6 bases). Germline CDR1 reads MNHEY; CDR2 reads SVGAGI. There are 12 residues in the CDR3. Trimming removed 5 bases at V and 6 bases at J, with 10 bases between. The CDR3 spells CASSAAGDGYTF. The CDR3 DNA is TGTGCCAGCAGTGCGGCAGGGGATGGCTACACCTTC.

This clone was counted a few times. The chain is built from TRBV4-1 and TRBJ1-1, with unresolved D. V lost 3 bases, J lost 0 bases, and 11 bases lay in between. The CDR3 is 15 residues long. Germline loops: CDR1 MGHRA, CDR2 YSYEKL. The CDR3 coding sequence is TGCGCCAGCAGCCAGGTCGGTGGGATGAACACTGAAGCTTTCTTT. It translates to CASSQVGGMNTEAFF.

This clone showed up just a few times. This rearrangement joins TRBV11-2 to TRBJ2-7, with 9 bases that match TRBD1. This CDR3 has 16 residues. Losses at the gene ends were 1 base for V and 1 base for J; bases not matched to a gene: 5. CDR1 is SGHAT and CDR2 is FQNNGV in the germline V gene. The CDR3 DNA follows: TGTGCCAGCAGCTTAGTACCTGGACAGGGGTCCTACGAGCAGTACTTC. Translating gives CASSLVPGQGSYEQYF.

In its sample, this clone was seen a few times. The rearrangement links TRBV5-1 to TRBJ1-2; 7 nucleotides match TRBD1. The germline V gene encodes CDR1 SGHRS and CDR2 YFSETQ. Unmatched junction bases numbered 8, after V lost 0 bases and J lost 6 bases. This CDR3 is 15 amino acids long. The CDR3 loop reads CASSLAPTGRNGYTF. The CDR3 DNA sequence: TGCGCCAGCAGCTTGGCCCCGACAGGGAGGAATGGCTACACCTTC.

V usage is TRBV2 and J usage is TRBJ2-1; the D is unclear. V lost 8 bases and J lost 4, with 6 bases in between. The V gene's germline CDR1 is SNHLY and CDR2 FYNNEI. The CDR3 has 11 residues. The CDR3 DNA reads TGTGCCAGCGACGGGTACAATGAGCAGTTCTTC. Translating it yields CASDGYNEQFF.

About this clone: This sample also contains other DNA sequences that code for the same CDR3. This chain joins TRBV30 and TRBJ2-3; D is unclear. The CDR3 is made up of 11 amino acids. Between the trimmed V and J ends, which lost 3 bases and 6 bases, there was a span of 7 bases. Germline V gene data show CDR1 as GTSNPN and CDR2 as SVGIG (reference sequence). The DNA for the CDR3 is TGTGCCTGGAGCTCCCCCGATACGCAGTATTTT. This codes for CAWSSPDTQYF.